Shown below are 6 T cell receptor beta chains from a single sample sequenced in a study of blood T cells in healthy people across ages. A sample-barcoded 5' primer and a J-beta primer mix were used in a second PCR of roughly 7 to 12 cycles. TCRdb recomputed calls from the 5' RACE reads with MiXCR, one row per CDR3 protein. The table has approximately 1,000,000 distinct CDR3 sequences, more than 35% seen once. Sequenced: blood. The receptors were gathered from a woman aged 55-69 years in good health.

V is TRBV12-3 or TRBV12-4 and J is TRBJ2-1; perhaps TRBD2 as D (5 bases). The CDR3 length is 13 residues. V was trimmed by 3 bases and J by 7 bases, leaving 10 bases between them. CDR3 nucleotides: TGTGCCAGCAGTTTTTCGGGAACAAATGAGCAGTTCTTC. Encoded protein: CASSFSGTNEQFF.

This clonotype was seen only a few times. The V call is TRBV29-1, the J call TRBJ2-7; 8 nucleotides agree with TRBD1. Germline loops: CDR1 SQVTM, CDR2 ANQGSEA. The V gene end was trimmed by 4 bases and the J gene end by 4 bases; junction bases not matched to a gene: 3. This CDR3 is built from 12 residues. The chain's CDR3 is CSVVRGPYEQYF. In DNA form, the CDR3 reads TGCAGCGTTGTCAGGGGGCCGTACGAGCAGTACTTC.

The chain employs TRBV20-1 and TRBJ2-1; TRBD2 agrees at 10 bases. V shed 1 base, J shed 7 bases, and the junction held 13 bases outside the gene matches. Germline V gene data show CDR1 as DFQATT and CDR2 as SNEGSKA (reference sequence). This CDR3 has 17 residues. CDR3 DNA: TGCAGTGCTAGAGGCCCCCTACTAGCGGGGAGACGAAATGAGCAGTTCTTC. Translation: CSARGPLLAGRRNEQFF.

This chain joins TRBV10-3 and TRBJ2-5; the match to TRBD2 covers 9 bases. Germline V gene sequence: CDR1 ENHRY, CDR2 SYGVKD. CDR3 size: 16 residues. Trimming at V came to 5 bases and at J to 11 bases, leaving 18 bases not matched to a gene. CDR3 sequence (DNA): TGTGCCATCAGTTCCACCGCTAGCGGGGCCTACAATGAGCAGTACTTC. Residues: CAISSTASGAYNEQYF.

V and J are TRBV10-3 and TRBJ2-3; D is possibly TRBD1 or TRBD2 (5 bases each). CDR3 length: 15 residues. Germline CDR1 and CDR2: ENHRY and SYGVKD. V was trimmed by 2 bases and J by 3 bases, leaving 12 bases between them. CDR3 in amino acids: CAISENGAITDTQYF. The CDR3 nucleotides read TGTGCCATCAGTGAGAACGGGGCCATTACAGATACGCAGTATTTT.

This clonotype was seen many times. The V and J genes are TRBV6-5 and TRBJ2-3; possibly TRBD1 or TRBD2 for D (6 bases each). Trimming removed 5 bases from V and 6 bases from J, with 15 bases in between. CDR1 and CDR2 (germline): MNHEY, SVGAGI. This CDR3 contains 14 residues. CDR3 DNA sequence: TGTGCCAGCAGTGAGGGGGGTGTAGGGGATACGCAGTATTTT. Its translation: CASSEGGVGDTQYF.